The subject of this entry is one TCR beta chain. Its specificity is unknown. This sample is part of a study of T cell responses to AZD1222 COVID-19 vaccine. Looking at the study overall: Second-dose recipients at about 4 or about 12 weeks were treated as one pooled group. Study findings and constraints: The donors showed a predominance of white British ancestry and of females, with possible underestimation of clonal diversity. Repertoire sampling happened only post peak T cell response. Dominant CD4 TCR responses targeted spike regions 160-218 and 743-854.

Some clones are missing from TCRdb's copy, which holds only in-frame ones; the method was immunoSEQ multiplex PCR. The data hold 120,000 to 150,000 clones, with 80% to 90% observed a single time. The sequence derives from an adult in good health. The source material was peripheral blood, sampled on day 0 of AZD1222 vaccination.

The CDR3, as DNA: TGTGCCAGCTCACCGCTCCCTGGCAATCAGCCCCAGCATTTT. As protein: CASSPLPGNQPQHF. This rearrangement joins TRBV18 to TRBJ1-5; D remains ambiguous. Deletions cut 3 bases from V and 2 bases from J, with 8 bases between. The germline CDR1 and CDR2 sequences are KGHSH and LQKENI. The CDR3 sequence is 14 residues long.